The 27 T cell receptor beta chains below all came from one sample that was sequenced in a study of blood T cell repertoires in COVID-19. Here immunoSEQ multiplex PCR was the method, and the copy in TCRdb shows in-frame clones only, minus some. The sample has some 64,000 clones; over 60% are singletons. Input material: peripheral blood. The receptors here all came from a human donor in a cohort sampled during active COVID-19.

The chain employs TRBV6-1 and TRBJ1-3; D unclear. V lost 3 bases to trimming and J lost 8 bases, with 14 bases between them. Germline V lookup: CDR1 MNHNS, CDR2 SASEGT. The CDR3 extends over 14 amino acids. The CDR3: CASSEGSFPYTIYF. The CDR3 DNA follows: TGTGCCAGCAGTGAGGGCAGCTTCCCATACACCATATATTTT.

The chain is built from TRBV10-3 and TRBJ2-2, with D possibly TRBD2 on 7 matching bases. V was pared by 10 bases and J by 1 base, with 13 bases between. CDR1 is ENHRY and CDR2 is SYGVKD in the germline V gene. The CDR3 loop spans 14 amino acids. The CDR3 coding sequence is TGTGCCACTCAGGGGAGGGAGAACACCGGGGAGCTGTTTTTT. This sequence encodes CATQGRENTGELFF.

In its sample, this clone was seen a few times. The genes are TRBV11-3 and TRBJ2-7; D unresolved. This CDR3 is built from 16 residues. CDR1 is SGHNT and CDR2 is YENEEA in the germline V gene. V was shortened by 0 bases and J by 2 bases, with 14 bases between the two germline ends. The CDR3 loop is CASSLDWAVKPYEQYF. The CDR3 DNA reads as TGTGCCAGCAGCTTAGACTGGGCAGTGAAACCCTACGAGCAGTACTTC. Supplemented by reference TRBV11-3 and TRBJ2-7, the full variable domain reads EAGVVQSPRYKIIEKKQPVAFWCNPISGHNTLYWYLQNLGQGPELLIRYENEEAVDDSQLPKDRFSAERLKGVDSTLKIQPAELGDSAVYLCASSLDWAVKPYEQYFGPGTRLTVT.

V gene TRBV6-5 combines with J gene TRBJ1-6, with a weak D call TRBD1 (6 bases). V shed 5 bases and J shed 1 base, with 12 bases lying between them. CDR1 MNHEY and CDR2 SVGAGI come from the germline V gene. The CDR3 loop spans 16 amino acids. CDR3 nucleotide sequence: TGTGCCAGCAGTCACTTCCAGGGGTCCTATAATTCACCCCTCCACTTT. Amino acids: CASSHFQGSYNSPLHF.

This clone was counted a single time. The rearrangement links TRBV27 to TRBJ1-6; D not certain. The CDR3 spans 18 residues. Trimming cost V 3 bases and J 14 bases, with 29 bases left between them. The V gene's germline CDR1 is MNHEY and CDR2 SMNVEV (reference sequence). The CDR3 protein is CASSLRAPGGTYNSALHF. The CDR3 DNA sequence: TGTGCCAGCAGTTTGCGGGCCCCAGGCGGCACGTATAATTCGGCCCTCCACTTT.

This clone was detected once. The chain has TRBV6-5 and TRBJ1-5, with D maybe TRBD1 (6 bases). Trimming took 6 bases from V and 0 from J, leaving 9 bases between them. The CDR3 extends over 14 amino acids. Germline-derived CDR1 and CDR2 are MNHEY and SVGAGI. The CDR3 bases are TGTGCCAGCAGACTGGACAGTAGCAATCAGCCCCAGCATTTT. Protein sequence: CASRLDSSNQPQHF.

The V call is TRBV19, the J call TRBJ1-2, with TRBD1 identical over 8 bases. Losses at the gene ends were 2 bases for V and 0 bases for J; bases not matched to a gene: 2. CDR1 is LNHDA, CDR2 SQIVND, per germline (reference sequence). The CDR3 runs 15 residues. The DNA for the CDR3 is TGTGCCAGTAGTATAACAGGGGGGCCTAACTATGGCTACACCTTC. Amino acids: CASSITGGPNYGYTF. Supplemented by reference TRBV19 and TRBJ1-2, the full variable domain reads DGGITQSPKYLFRKEGQNVTLSCEQNLNHDAMYWYRQDPGQGLRLIYYSQIVNDFQKGDIAEGYSVSREKKESFPLTVTSAQKNPTAFYLCASSITGGPNYGYTFGSGTRLTVV.

The chain recombines TRBV5-1 with TRBJ2-4; D might be TRBD2 (6 bases). The CDR3 covers 15 residues. Germline V gene lookup returns CDR1 SGHRS and CDR2 YFSETQ. The germline V and J ends were trimmed by 0 bases and 0 bases, with 7 bases remaining between them. This CDR3 reads CASSLGGGAKNIQYF. Here the CDR3 DNA reads TGCGCCAGCAGCTTGGGGGGAGGAGCCAAAAACATTCAGTACTTC.

The chain employs TRBV24-1 and TRBJ2-2, with 8 nucleotides matching TRBD2. The CDR3 extends over 12 amino acids. Germline assignment: CDR1 KGHDR and CDR2 SFDVKD. J was trimmed by 5 bases and V by 8 bases; bases with no gene match: 0. The CDR3 DNA is TGTGCCACCACGGGAGGGACCGGGGAGCTGTTTTTT. Amino acid sequence: CATTGGTGELFF.

The chain couples TRBV7-9 to TRBJ1-1; D is uncertain. V dropped 4 bases and J dropped 10 bases, with 16 bases sitting between them. Germline V gene sequence: CDR1 SEHNR, CDR2 FQNEAQ (reference sequence). CDR3 length: 13 residues. This chain's CDR3 is CASSYPLPSRAFF. The CDR3 region has the DNA TGTGCCAGCAGCTATCCGCTCCCGTCTAGAGCTTTCTTT.

The J gene is TRBJ1-1, the V gene TRBV2, with TRBD1 matching over 9 bases. The CDR3 covers 14 residues. The germline gives CDR1 SNHLY, CDR2 FYNNEI. J gave up 1 base and V 5 bases, and 2 bases lay outside the gene matches. For the CDR3, the DNA is TGTGCCAGCAGTCAGGACAGGGGGAACACTGAAGCTTTCTTT. This encodes CASSQDRGNTEAFF. Full variable domain (remainder filled in from reference TRBV2 and TRBJ1-1): EPEVTQTPSHQVTQMGQEVILRCVPISNHLYFYWYRQILGQKVEFLVSFYNNEISEKSEIFDDQFSVERPDGSNFTLKIRSTKLEDSAMYFCASSQDRGNTEAFFGQGTRLTVV.

This chain joins TRBV27 and TRBJ1-2, with 9 bases fitting TRBD1. V dropped 5 bases and J dropped 7; count of bases not matched to a gene: 8. CDR1 MNHEY and CDR2 SMNVEV come from the germline V gene (reference sequence). This CDR3 region has 14 residues. CDR3 protein: CASSPAGTGTGYTF. The DNA of the CDR3 is TGTGCCAGCAGTCCCGCCGGGACAGGGACTGGCTACACCTTC.

CDR3 in DNA: TGTGCCAGCAGTGAGTCGGACACCTGGGCCCATGGCTACACCTTC. Protein product: CASSESDTWAHGYTF. The chain links TRBV6-1 to TRBJ1-2, with D possibly being TRBD1 (5 bases). Germline CDR1 is MNHNS and CDR2 is SASEGT. Trimming shortened V by 3 bases and J by 6 bases, and 17 bases separated the two germline ends. The length of the CDR3 is 15 residues.

The CDR3 DNA is TGTGCCAGCAGGCCAGGGGGTACCCAGCCCCAGCATTTT. Its translation: CASRPGGTQPQHF. This chain links TRBV2 with TRBJ1-5; 7 bases map to TRBD1. Per the germline V gene, CDR1 is SNHLY and CDR2 is FYNNEI. The CDR3 covers 13 residues. V lost 6 bases and J lost 7; bases outside the gene matches: 6. The whole variable domain, remainder taken from reference TRBV2 and TRBJ1-5, is EPEVTQTPSHQVTQMGQEVILRCVPISNHLYFYWYRQILGQKVEFLVSFYNNEISEKSEIFDDQFSVERPDGSNFTLKIRSTKLEDSAMYFCASRPGGTQPQHFGDGTRLSIL.

The V call is TRBV3-1 (or the pseudogene TRBV3-2), the J call TRBJ2-7; D not resolved. Germline V gives CDR1 LGHDT, CDR2 YNNKEL (reference sequence). Trimming took off 4 bases at V and 6 bases at J, with 10 bases between the two ends. The CDR3 has 12 amino acids. The CDR3 reads CASSLPTSEQYF. The DNA of the CDR3 is TGTGCCAGCAGCCTCCCCACCAGCGAGCAGTACTTC.

This chain links TRBV7-2 with TRBJ2-3; D is unresolved. The CDR3 totals 11 residues. Trimming pared 5 bases from V and 6 bases from J, leaving 6 bases between. Germline CDR1 SGHTA, CDR2 FQGNSA. The CDR3 region is CASSAIDTQYF. Written as DNA, the CDR3 is TGTGCCAGCAGCGCGATCGATACGCAGTATTTT.

This chain links TRBV9 with TRBJ2-3, with D uncertain. Germline-derived CDR1 and CDR2 are SGDLS and YYNGEE. This CDR3 spans 15 amino acids. V was pared by 4 bases and J by 0 bases, with 12 bases between. CDR3 sequence (DNA): TGTGCCAGCAGCCCCTCCGGTACGAGCACAGATACGCAGTATTTT. It yields the protein CASSPSGTSTDTQYF.

J is TRBJ1-5 and V is TRBV6-5, with 7 positions matching TRBD1. The CDR3 runs to 14 residues. Trimming at V came to 5 bases and at J to 4 bases, leaving 5 bases not matched to a gene. Germline assignment: CDR1 MNHEY and CDR2 SVGAGI. CDR3 coding DNA: TGTGCCAGCAGTCCGGGACAGCCAAATCAGCCCCAGCATTTT. Translated: CASSPGQPNQPQHF.

The rearrangement uses TRBV28 and TRBJ1-3; the match to TRBD1 covers 7 bases. CDR1 and CDR2 from the germline V gene are MDHEN and SYDVKM. The CDR3 totals 16 residues. With 6 bases clipped from V and 1 base from J, the junction kept 9 bases outside the gene matches. The CDR3 loop reads CASSQRGGRSGNTIYF. CDR3 coding DNA: TGTGCCAGCAGCCAAAGAGGGGGCAGGTCTGGAAACACCATATATTTT.

The V gene is TRBV14, the J gene TRBJ1-4; 8 bases map to TRBD1. The CDR3 contains 14 residues. The germline V gene has CDR1 SGHDN and CDR2 FVKESK. Trimming cost V 6 bases and J 7 bases; bases outside gene matches: 7. CDR3 coding DNA: TGTGCCAGCAGTGTTAACAGGGGGAGTGAAAAACTGTTTTTT. Protein sequence: CASSVNRGSEKLFF.

Written as DNA, the CDR3 is TGTGCCAGCAGCTTAGCGGAGTCAGGGGGCAGCTATGGCTACACCTTC. This gives the protein CASSLAESGGSYGYTF. This chain connects TRBV7-9 to TRBJ1-2; 8 bases are a match to TRBD1. Germline V lookup: CDR1 SEHNR, CDR2 FQNEAQ (reference sequence). The CDR3 is made up of 16 amino acids. Trimming took 0 bases from V and 4 from J; bases not matched to a gene: 7. Full variable domain (missing parts from reference TRBV7-9 and TRBJ1-2): DTGVSQNPRHKITKRGQNVTFRCDPISEHNRLYWYRQTLGQGPEFLTYFQNEAQLEKSRLLSDRFSAERPKGSFSTLEIQRTEQGDSAMYLCASSLAESGGSYGYTFGSGTRLTVV.

J is TRBJ2-7 and V is TRBV10-3; 7 bases align to TRBD1. Germline loops: CDR1 ENHRY, CDR2 SYGVKD. CDR3 length: 16 residues. Losses at the gene ends were 0 bases for V and 4 bases for J; bases not matched to a gene: 9. CDR3 sequence reads: CAISESSWDSLYEQYF. In DNA, the CDR3 is TGTGCCATCAGTGAGTCGAGCTGGGACAGCCTGTACGAGCAGTACTTC.

V is TRBV5-1 and J is TRBJ1-4; perhaps TRBD1 as D (6 bases). Between the trimmed V and J ends, which lost 4 bases and 6 bases, there was a span of 16 bases. Germline V gives CDR1 SGHRS, CDR2 YFSETQ. The CDR3 sequence is 15 residues long. The CDR3 DNA follows: TGCGCCAGCAGCCATGAACAGGGTTCGGATGAAAAACTGTTTTTT. Translation: CASSHEQGSDEKLFF.

The V and J genes are TRBV5-1 and TRBJ2-3, with 9 bases lining up with TRBD2. V trimming: 0 bases; J trimming: 5 bases; junction bases outside the gene matches: 7. The CDR3 sequence is 16 residues long. Germline values: CDR1 SGHRS, CDR2 YFSETQ. The CDR3 DNA sequence: TGCGCCAGCAGCTTGGATCGGGCGGGGGGGCAAGATACGCAGTATTTT. This codes for CASSLDRAGGQDTQYF.

This chain joins TRBV21-1 and TRBJ1-1; the table names TRBD1, a call not compared with the DNA. TRBV21-1 is termed a pseudogene. The CDR3 length is 16 residues. In nucleotides, the CDR3 is TGTGCCAGCAGGGGCAGGGGGCTGTGTATAAACACTGAAGCTTTCTTT. This encodes CASRGRGLCINTEAFF.

In this sample, this clone turned up a few times. The chain links TRBV7-2 to TRBJ2-1; no definite D call. The CDR3 consists of 13 residues. V lost 3 bases and J lost 8, with 11 bases in between. Germline V lookup: CDR1 SGHTA, CDR2 FQGNSA. The CDR3 sequence is CASSLARIDEQFF. DNA of the CDR3: TGTGCCAGCAGCTTGGCCAGGATTGATGAGCAGTTCTTC.

J is TRBJ2-3 and V is TRBV9, with D possibly TRBD2 on 6 matching bases. CDR3 length: 17 residues. Germline CDR1 is SGDLS and CDR2 is YYNGEE. V gave up 0 bases and J gave up 0 bases, with 14 bases separating them. The CDR3 protein is CASSVGGSGASTDTQYF. The DNA for the CDR3 is TGTGCCAGCAGCGTAGGGGGTAGCGGTGCTAGCACAGATACGCAGTATTTT. Looking up the rest from reference TRBV9 and TRBJ2-3 gives the full variable domain: DSGVTQTPKHLITATGQRVTLRCSPRSGDLSVYWYQQSLDQGLQFLIQYYNGEERAKGNILERFSAQQFPDLHSELNLSSLELGDSALYFCASSVGGSGASTDTQYFGPGTRLTVL.